The entry below gives a single TCR beta chain sequence along with its context. Its recognized antigen is unknown. Base qualities are missing; no much larger clone stands one base away. This sample is drawn from a study of identical twins (dated by TCRdb to about 2016). Notes on the research overall: TCR alpha and beta repertoires from monozygotic twins, unrelated adults of various ages and cord blood were deep-sequenced to test whether fetal clonotypes persist. To rule out contamination, the twin experiments were replicated at different times with different library preparation protocols. Findings and caveats that apply to the study as a whole: Conclusions relied on cross-sectional statistical analysis, since the same donors could not be followed over many years. Out-of-frame TCR alpha sharing in monozygotic twins was systematically underestimated by recombination models, whereas sharing between unrelated individuals was in agreement with the recombination models. Compared with coincidental sharing between unrelated individuals, out-of-frame TCR alpha sequences shared between twins had an excess of sequences with low generation probability. The excess sharing between twins in beta out-of-frame sequences was weaker because fewer shared sequences reduced the signal-to-noise ratio. Fewer insertions were carried by abundant cord blood beta clonotypes, a similar but weaker trend appeared in young adult naive repertoires, and no such trend appeared in memory repertoires. Zero-insertion analyses could be partly confounded by invariant T cells such as MAIT and iNKT, although diverse VJ usage argued against such confounding for most clonotypes.

Every donor was a healthy Caucasian. Three pairs of female monozygotic twins, all aged roughly 18 to 29 years, were included in the twin cohort. Miltenyi CD45RO+ enrichment and human naive T-cell isolation kits were used to isolate memory (CD45RO+) and naive T cells from PBMC. The receptor library was made with 5' RACE. TCRdb lists the instrument as Illumina HiSeq 2000. Template switching introduced a universal primer binding site; the final cDNA contained a unique molecular identifier, enabling accurate counting of TCR cDNA molecules. First-strand cDNA for TCR alpha and beta chains was synthesized from specific primers in the conserved constant-segment region. To control for contamination, each cDNA library was double barcoded with a SMART-Mk sample barcode plus Illumina barcodes. Two successive PCR steps introduced TruSeq adapter sequences along with Illumina sample barcodes. The Illumina HiSeq platform was used with custom primers to sequence TCR alpha and beta cDNA libraries. The study's processing was this. Raw reads were processed with MiGEC to extract unique molecular identifiers, and MiXCR was used to determine CDR3 positions. For each individual, recombination models were inferred using an EM algorithm with the repgenHMM and IGoR tools. Shared clonotype analysis was performed with the tcR package in R, normalizing sharing by the product of cloneset sizes. To study raw recombination free of thymic and clonal selection effects, out-of-frame nonproductive sequences were analyzed. TCRdb reprocessed the public reads (quality trimming at Q25 with fastp, clone calling with MiXCR) and kept in-frame beta chains. CDR3 protein duplicates are merged, each entry listing the most common genes and DNA. TCRdb assigned the V and J calls; the authors' analysis was not used. Across this sample there are fewer than 250,000 distinct CDR3 sequences, with about 7% seen only once. Of the sample, roughly 3.6% falls within the top ten clones.

Including the terminal cysteine and phenylalanine, the CDR3 comprises 13 residues. This entry keeps only the CDR3 DNA: 39 bases, framed from base 1. CDR1 and CDR2, looked up from the germline V gene (reference sequence), are LNHNV and YYDKDF. Trimming costs V 4 bases and J 7 bases, and their ends lie 11 bases apart. A further study also used this sample, focusing on yellow fever vaccine responses in identical twins. Per the second study: According to the authors, the vaccine-induced T cell response in identical twins seemed to be partly convergent and partly specific to each individual. In identical twins, the study followed T cell clones that responded to the vaccine with precision.

The source material was memory (CD45RO+) T cells sorted from blood. The sample's cell subset or site, from its label and the paper: CD45RO+ enriched T cells. The chain employs TRBV15 and TRBJ1-5; TRBD1 is possibly the D segment (5 matching bases). The TCR originated in a woman aged 18-29 years in good health. The encoded CDR3 is CATSKEGNQPQHF. Here is the DNA: TGTGCCACCAGCAAGGAGGGGAACCAGCCCCAGCATTTT.